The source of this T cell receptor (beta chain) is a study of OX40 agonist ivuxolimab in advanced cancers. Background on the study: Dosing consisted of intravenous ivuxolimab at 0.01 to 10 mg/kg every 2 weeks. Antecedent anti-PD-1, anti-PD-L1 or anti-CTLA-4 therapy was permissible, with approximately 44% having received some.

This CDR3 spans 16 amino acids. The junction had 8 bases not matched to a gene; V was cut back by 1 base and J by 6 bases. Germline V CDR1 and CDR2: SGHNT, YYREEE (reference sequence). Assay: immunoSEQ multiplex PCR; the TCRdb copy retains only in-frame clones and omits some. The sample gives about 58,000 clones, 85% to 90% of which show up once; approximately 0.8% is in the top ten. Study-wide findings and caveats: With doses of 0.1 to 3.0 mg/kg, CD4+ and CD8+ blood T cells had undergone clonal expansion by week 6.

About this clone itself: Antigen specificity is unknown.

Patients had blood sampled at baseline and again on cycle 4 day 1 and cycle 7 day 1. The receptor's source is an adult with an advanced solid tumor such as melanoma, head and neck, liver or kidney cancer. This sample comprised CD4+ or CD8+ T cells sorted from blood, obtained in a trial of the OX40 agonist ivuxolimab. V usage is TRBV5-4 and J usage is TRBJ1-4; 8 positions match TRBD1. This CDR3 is CASSLTQGARDEKLFF. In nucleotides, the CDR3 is TGTGCCAGCAGCTTGACGCAGGGGGCGCGGGATGAAAAACTGTTTTTT.